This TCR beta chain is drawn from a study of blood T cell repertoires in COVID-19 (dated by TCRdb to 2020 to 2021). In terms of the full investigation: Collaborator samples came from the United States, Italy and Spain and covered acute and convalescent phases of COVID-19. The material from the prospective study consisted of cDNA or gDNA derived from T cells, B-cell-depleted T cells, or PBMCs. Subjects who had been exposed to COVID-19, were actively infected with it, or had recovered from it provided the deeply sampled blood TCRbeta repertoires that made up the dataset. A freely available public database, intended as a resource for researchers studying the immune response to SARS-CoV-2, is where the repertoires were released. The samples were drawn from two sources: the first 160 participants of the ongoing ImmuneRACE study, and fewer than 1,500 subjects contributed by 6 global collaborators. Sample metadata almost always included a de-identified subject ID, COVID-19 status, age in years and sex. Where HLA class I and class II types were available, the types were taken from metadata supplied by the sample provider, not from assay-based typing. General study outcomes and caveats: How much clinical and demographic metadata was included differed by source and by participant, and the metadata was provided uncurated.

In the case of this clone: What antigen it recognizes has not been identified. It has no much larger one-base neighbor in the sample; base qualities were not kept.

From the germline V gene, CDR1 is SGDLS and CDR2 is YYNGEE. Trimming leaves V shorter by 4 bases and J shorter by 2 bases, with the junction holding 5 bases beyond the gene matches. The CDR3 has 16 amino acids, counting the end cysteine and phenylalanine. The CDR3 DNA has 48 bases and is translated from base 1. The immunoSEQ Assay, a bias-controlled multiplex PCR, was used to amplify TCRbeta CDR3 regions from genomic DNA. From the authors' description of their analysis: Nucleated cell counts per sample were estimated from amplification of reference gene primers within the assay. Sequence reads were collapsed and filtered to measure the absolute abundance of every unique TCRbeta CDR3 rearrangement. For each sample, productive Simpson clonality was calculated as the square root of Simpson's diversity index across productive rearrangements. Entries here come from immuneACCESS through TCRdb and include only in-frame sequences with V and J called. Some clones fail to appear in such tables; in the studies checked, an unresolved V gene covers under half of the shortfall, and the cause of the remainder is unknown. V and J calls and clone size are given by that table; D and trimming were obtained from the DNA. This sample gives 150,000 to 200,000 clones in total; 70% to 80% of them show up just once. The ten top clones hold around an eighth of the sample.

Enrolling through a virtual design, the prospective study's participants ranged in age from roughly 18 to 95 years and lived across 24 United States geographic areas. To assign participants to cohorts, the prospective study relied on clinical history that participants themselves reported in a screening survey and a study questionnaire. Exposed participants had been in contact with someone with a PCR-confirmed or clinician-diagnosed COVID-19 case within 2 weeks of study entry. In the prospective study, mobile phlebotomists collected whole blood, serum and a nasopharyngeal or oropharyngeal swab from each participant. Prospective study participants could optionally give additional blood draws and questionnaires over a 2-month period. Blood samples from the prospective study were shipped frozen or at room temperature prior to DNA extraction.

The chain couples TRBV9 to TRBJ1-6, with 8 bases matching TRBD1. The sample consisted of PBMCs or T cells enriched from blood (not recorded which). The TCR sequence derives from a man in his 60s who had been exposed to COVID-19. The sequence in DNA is TGTGCCAGCAGCCCCCCAGGGGGCGCCTATAATTCACCCCTCCACTTT. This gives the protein CASSPPGGAYNSPLHF.